One and the same sample provided the 14 T cell receptor beta chains below, sequenced in a study of T cells in Graves' hyperthyroidism and ophthalmopathy. Regions amplified from RNA transcripts were the TCR beta CDR3 regions. Using the HTBI primer set, a first-round RT-PCR was run on the TCR CDR3. TCRdb redid the calling of the multiplex PCR reads with MiXCR, one entry per CDR3 protein. In the table there are 350,000 to 450,000 distinct CDR3 sequences, 14% of which are singletons. Source material: blood. The receptors stem from a woman aged 60-75 years with Graves' hyperthyroidism.

This clonotype has only a few counts. The chain combines TRBV27 with TRBJ1-1; possibly TRBD1 for D (5 bases). CDR1 and CDR2 from the germline V gene are MNHEY and SMNVEV (reference sequence). Trimming took 8 bases from V and 4 from J, leaving 17 bases between them. This CDR3 has 14 residues. The CDR3 here is CASFQGRDGTEAFF. The CDR3 DNA reads as TGTGCCAGCTTCCAAGGGAGGGACGGCACTGAAGCTTTCTTT.

This clonotype was observed at least ten times. The V call is TRBV20-1, the J call TRBJ2-5, with a weak D call TRBD2 (6 bases). Germline V gene lookup returns CDR1 DFQATT and CDR2 SNEGSKA (reference sequence). Trimming removed 5 bases at V and 5 bases at J, with 9 bases between. The CDR3 runs to 11 residues. CDR3 sequence reads: CSAGDLETQYF. CDR3 DNA sequence: TGCAGTGCTGGGGACTTGGAGACCCAGTACTTC.

This clonotype was observed at least ten times. The rearrangement joins TRBV10-3 to TRBJ1-5; D is unresolved. The CDR3 covers 12 residues. CDR1 and CDR2 from the germline V gene are ENHRY and SYGVKD. Trimming left V 2 bases short and J 6 bases short, with 5 bases between. The CDR3 protein is CAISEGIQPQHF. The CDR3 region has the DNA TGTGCCATCAGTGAGGGGATTCAGCCCCAGCATTTT.

There are many counts of this clonotype. This rearrangement joins TRBV11-2 to TRBJ2-1, with D unclear. Deletions cut 3 bases from V and 0 bases from J, with 12 bases between. Germline V gene data show CDR1 as SGHAT and CDR2 as FQNNGV. The CDR3 totals 16 residues. CDR3 protein: CASSFGSPSSYNEQFF. DNA of the CDR3: TGTGCCAGCAGCTTTGGCTCACCTAGCTCCTACAATGAGCAGTTCTTC.

This clonotype was seen at least ten times. CDR3: CASSQGRAPIYGYTF. As DNA, the CDR3 is TGTGCCAGCAGCCAAGGCAGGGCTCCCATCTATGGCTACACCTTC. This chain joins TRBV3-1 and TRBJ1-2, with D possibly matching TRBD1 (5 bases). CDR1 and CDR2 from the germline V gene are LGHDT and YNNKEL (reference sequence). This CDR3 is built from 15 residues. V was shortened by 1 base and J by 4 bases, with 13 bases between the two germline ends. The full variable domain, rest sourced from reference TRBV3-1 and TRBJ1-2, is DTAVSQTPKYLVTQMGNDKSIKCEQNLGHDTMYWYKQDSKKFLKIMFSYNNKELIINETVPNRFSPKSPDKAHLNLHINSLELGDSAVYFCASSQGRAPIYGYTFGSGTRLTVV.

The chain carries TRBV12-3 or TRBV12-4 and TRBJ2-1; D perhaps matches TRBD2 (5 bases). The CDR3 has 13 amino acids. Trimming cost V 7 bases and J 7 bases, with 14 bases left between them. The CDR3 reads CASTLLRANEQFF. The CDR3, as DNA: TGTGCCAGCACCCTCTTGCGGGCAAATGAGCAGTTCTTC.

This clonotype has at least ten counts. V is TRBV30 and J is TRBJ1-1; unclear D gene. Trimming cost V 4 bases and J 5 bases, with 11 bases left between them. The CDR3 has 12 amino acids. Germline loops: CDR1 GTSNPN, CDR2 SVGIG (reference sequence). The CDR3 nucleotides are TGTGCCTGGACGTCTTGGGGTACTGAAGCTTTCTTT. It yields the protein CAWTSWGTEAFF.

V is TRBV25-1 and J is TRBJ2-7; D might be TRBD2 (7 bases). CDR3 length: 13 amino acids. From germline, CDR1 is MGHDK and CDR2 SYGVNS. V lost 7 bases to trimming and J lost 9 bases, with 19 bases between them. This chain's CDR3 is CASTTGLPGGQYF. The CDR3 DNA reads TGTGCCAGCACGACAGGACTCCCGGGGGGGCAGTACTTC.

This clonotype was recorded at least ten times. This sequence joins TRBV29-1 and TRBJ1-1; possible D gene TRBD1, 6 bases. The germline CDR1 and CDR2 sequences are SQVTM and ANQGSEA. The V and J ends lost 6 bases and 5 bases respectively, with 13 bases between them. This CDR3 comprises 12 residues. The CDR3 is CSVQTGKTEAFF. In DNA form, the CDR3 reads TGCAGCGTCCAAACAGGGAAGACTGAAGCTTTCTTT.

The chain joins TRBV10-3 to TRBJ1-1; a possible D gene is TRBD1 (6 bases). The CDR3 is 14 amino acids. Deletions cut 8 bases from V and 5 bases from J, with 18 bases between. CDR1 and CDR2 (germline): ENHRY, SYGVKD. CDR3 amino acids: CAIQGGGGRTEAFF. The CDR3 DNA reads TGTGCCATCCAGGGTGGGGGGGGGCGTACTGAAGCTTTCTTT.

This clonotype was detected many times. For the CDR3, the DNA is TGTGCCAGCAGCCTCCTCACCTCCGTCAACTACAATGAGCAGTTCTTC. The encoded protein is CASSLLTSVNYNEQFF. This chain joins TRBV3-1 and TRBJ2-1; the D is unclear. Germline CDR1 reads LGHDT; CDR2 reads YNNKEL (reference sequence). Trimming removed 4 bases from V and 3 bases from J, with 16 bases in between. This CDR3 spans 16 amino acids.

This clonotype was counted many times. This chain links TRBV9 with TRBJ1-2, with 10 bases matching TRBD1. J gave up 6 bases and V 3 bases, and 8 bases lay outside the gene matches. CDR3 length: 15 residues. Germline V gene data show CDR1 as SGDLS and CDR2 as YYNGEE. CDR3 sequence (DNA): TGTGCCAGCAGCGGGTACCGGACAGGGGGGCATGGCTACACCTTC. Its protein product is CASSGYRTGGHGYTF.

The V and J genes are TRBV7-9 and TRBJ2-5; no firm D call. V lost 5 bases and J 1 base, leaving 11 bases between the germline ends. In germline, CDR1 is SEHNR, CDR2 FQNEAQ (reference sequence). The CDR3 contains 14 residues. The DNA for the CDR3 is TGTGCCAGCAGCCTCTGGACGGTCCAAGAGACCCAGTACTTC. Protein sequence: CASSLWTVQETQYF.

There are many counts of this clonotype. The genes are TRBV20-1 and TRBJ1-2, with D tentatively TRBD1 (5 bases). Trimming removed 0 bases from V and 2 bases from J, with 13 bases in between. The germline V gene has CDR1 DFQATT and CDR2 SNEGSKA (reference sequence). The CDR3 length is 15 residues. The CDR3 DNA reads TGCAGTGCTAGAGACCCTTTGGCAGGGAACTATGGCTACACCTTC. Its protein is CSARDPLAGNYGYTF.